A single sample is the source of the 17 T cell receptor beta chains below, sequenced in a study of control samples from healthy donors and cancer patients. TCRdb keeps only in-frame clones here, not all; method: immunoSEQ multiplex PCR. The data show about 40,000 clones, with 80% to 95% seen just once and around 3.9% held by the top ten. The material sequenced was blood. The receptors were gathered from a woman in her forties or fifties in good health.

The DNA for the CDR3 is TGTGCCAGCGGATACAGGGGAGGTGGCTATGGCTACACCTTC. Translated, it gives CASGYRGGGYGYTF. V and J are TRBV27 and TRBJ1-2, with 7 bases matching TRBD1. This CDR3 comprises 14 residues. The V and J ends lost 8 bases and 4 bases, in that order; junction bases with no gene match: 10. CDR1 is MNHEY and CDR2 is SMNVEV in the germline V gene (reference sequence).

The chain recombines TRBV19 with TRBJ1-4; 7 nucleotides match TRBD1. The germline CDR1 and CDR2 sequences are LNHDA and SQIVND (reference sequence). Losses at the gene ends were 1 base for V and 6 bases for J; bases not matched to a gene: 5. CDR3 length: 15 amino acids. DNA of the CDR3: TGTGCCAGTAGTATAGTATGGGACAGCGATGAAAAACTGTTTTTT. Amino acids: CASSIVWDSDEKLFF.

This chain uses TRBV5-8 with TRBJ2-5; TRBD1 matches 9 bases. Germline assignment: CDR1 SGHTS and CDR2 YDEGEE. The trim removed 4 bases at V and 5 bases at J, leaving 6 bases unmatched. This CDR3 is 14 amino acids long. CDR3 loop: CASSTGQGGETQYF. As DNA, the CDR3 is TGTGCCAGCAGCACGGGACAGGGTGGGGAGACCCAGTACTTC. The full variable domain, rest sourced from reference TRBV5-8 and TRBJ2-5, is EAGVTQSPTHLIKTRGQQATLRCSPISGHTSVYWYQQALGLGLQFLLWYDEGEERNRGNFPPRFSGRQFPNYSSELNVNALELEDSALYLCASSTGQGGETQYFGPGTRLLVL.

V is TRBV18 and J is TRBJ1-1, with 7 bases identical to TRBD1. This CDR3 has 16 amino acids. Germline CDR1 and CDR2: KGHSH and LQKENI. The trim removed 3 bases at V and 0 bases at J, leaving 7 bases unmatched. CDR3: CASSPGQLSMNTEAFF. DNA for the CDR3: TGTGCCAGCTCACCGGGACAGCTTTCGATGAACACTGAAGCTTTCTTT.

This chain connects TRBV12-3 or TRBV12-4 to TRBJ1-2; TRBD1 is a possible D gene (5 bases). V was trimmed by 3 bases and J by 8 bases, leaving 13 bases between them. The length of the CDR3 is 13 residues. Written as DNA, the CDR3 is TGTGCCAGCAGTTTCGGGGCTCTCGGGGGCTACACCTTC. Encoded protein: CASSFGALGGYTF.

The chain has TRBV5-1 and TRBJ1-1; D is ambiguous. The CDR3 has 15 amino acids. CDR1 and CDR2 from the germline V gene are SGHRS and YFSETQ. The V gene lost 4 bases and the J gene lost 4 bases, with 17 bases spanning the gap. This CDR3 reads CASSPPGGRGTEAFF. The CDR3 bases are TGCGCCAGCAGCCCCCCAGGAGGGCGAGGCACTGAAGCTTTCTTT. Looking up the rest from reference TRBV5-1 and TRBJ1-1 gives the full variable domain: KAGVTQTPRYLIKTRGQQVTLSCSPISGHRSVSWYQQTPGQGLQFLFEYFSETQRNKGNFPGRFSGRQFSNSRSEMNVSTLELGDSALYLCASSPPGGRGTEAFFGQGTRLTVV.

This clone was detected once. The V and J genes are TRBV13 and TRBJ2-6; D perhaps matches TRBD1 (6 bases). In germline, CDR1 is PRHDT, CDR2 FYEKMQ (reference sequence). The CDR3 spans 18 residues. The V end lost 5 bases, the J end lost 0 bases, and 17 bases lay between the germline ends. This chain's CDR3 is CASSARQVGFSGANVLTF. In nucleotides, the CDR3 is TGTGCCAGCAGCGCCCGACAGGTTGGGTTCTCTGGGGCCAACGTCCTGACTTTC. The full variable domain, completed using reference TRBV13 and TRBJ2-6, is AAGVIQSPRHLIKEKRETATLKCYPIPRHDTVYWYQQGPGQDPQFLISFYEKMQSDKGSIPDRFSAQQFSDYHSELNMSSLELGDSALYFCASSARQVGFSGANVLTFGAGSRLTVL.

The chain recombines TRBV12-3 or TRBV12-4 with TRBJ1-5, with no clear D. The V end was cut by 4 bases, the J end by 4 bases, with 8 bases between. The CDR3 has 13 residues. The CDR3: CASSSLANQPQHF. CDR3 sequence (DNA): TGTGCCAGCAGTTCCCTCGCAAATCAGCCCCAGCATTTT.

This clone occurred once. The chain uses TRBV30 and TRBJ1-2; no clear D gene. Per germline, CDR1 GTSNPN and CDR2 SVGIG (reference sequence). The CDR3 length is 11 residues. V was trimmed by 5 bases and J by 2 bases, leaving 6 bases between them. Written as DNA, the CDR3 is TGTGCCTGGGGGAGGAACTATGGCTACACCTTC. It codes for CAWGRNYGYTF.

This clone was picked up a small number of times. CDR3 protein: CASSQTRGGAFF. The CDR3 DNA is TGTGCCAGCTCACAGACCAGGGGGGGGGCTTTCTTT. The chain is built from TRBV18 and TRBJ1-1, with 7 bases matching TRBD1. Germline-derived CDR1 and CDR2 are KGHSH and LQKENI. This CDR3 is built from 12 residues. V was pared by 4 bases and J by 11 bases, with 7 bases of the junction left unmatched.

This chain uses TRBV5-5 with TRBJ1-2, with TRBD1 identical over 9 bases. V was pared by 4 bases and J by 4 bases, with 5 bases of the junction left unmatched. The germline V gene encodes CDR1 SGHKS and CDR2 YYEKEE (reference sequence). The CDR3 is 14 amino acids. In nucleotides, the CDR3 is TGTGCCAGCAGCCGCGGGACAGGGTCCTATGGCTACACCTTC. Protein sequence: CASSRGTGSYGYTF.

The V and J genes are TRBV21-1 and TRBJ1-1. TRBV21-1 is reported as a pseudogene. The CDR3 contains 15 residues. CDR3 protein: CASSKEWPGKGQAFF. CDR3 in DNA: TGTGCCAGCAGCAAAGAGTGGCCAGGTAAAGGGCAAGCTTTCTTT.

This sequence joins TRBV6-5 and TRBJ1-3; D is undetermined. CDR1 and CDR2 from the germline V gene are MNHEY and SVGAGI. The CDR3 runs 14 residues. Trimming left V 7 bases short and J 0 bases short, with 10 bases between. This CDR3 is CASNGGDSGNTIYF. The CDR3 DNA sequence: TGTGCCAGCAACGGCGGGGACTCTGGAAACACCATATATTTT.

V gene TRBV19 combines with J gene TRBJ1-5; D gene unclear. This CDR3 region has 14 residues. Deletions cut 5 bases from V and 2 bases from J, with 10 bases between. Looked up from germline, CDR1 is LNHDA and CDR2 is SQIVND (reference sequence). The CDR3 sequence: CASSYRERNQPQHF. The CDR3 bases are TGTGCCAGTAGTTATAGGGAACGCAATCAGCCCCAGCATTTT.

This chain links TRBV10-3 with TRBJ1-1; D is uncertain. The CDR3 sequence is 13 residues long. Germline V gene lookup returns CDR1 ENHRY and CDR2 SYGVKD. The V gene lost 2 bases and the J gene lost 7 bases, with 11 bases spanning the gap. The CDR3 loop reads CAISESTVNEAFF. CDR3 nucleotide sequence: TGTGCCATCAGTGAGAGTACAGTTAATGAAGCTTTCTTT.

The chain carries TRBV30 and TRBJ1-6; unclear D gene. The CDR3 loop spans 12 amino acids. CDR1 is GTSNPN and CDR2 is SVGIG in the germline V gene (reference sequence). Between the trimmed V and J ends, which lost 4 bases and 5 bases, there was a span of 6 bases. CDR3 protein: CAWTPDNSPLHF. In DNA, the CDR3 is TGTGCCTGGACGCCGGATAATTCACCCCTCCACTTT.

V is TRBV15 and J is TRBJ1-3; 12 bases align to TRBD1. Trimming at V came to 5 bases and at J to 4 bases, leaving 3 bases not matched to a gene. The germline gives CDR1 LNHNV, CDR2 YYDKDF (reference sequence). The CDR3 has 15 amino acids. The CDR3 DNA follows: TGTGCCACCAGCGGGGACAGGGGGCACGGAAACACCATATATTTT. It is translated as CATSGDRGHGNTIYF. Variable domain in full (rest from reference TRBV15 and TRBJ1-3): DAMVIQNPRYQVTQFGKPVTLSCSQTLNHNVMYWYQQKSSQAPKLLFHYYDKDFNNEADTPDNFQSRRPNTSFCFLDIRSPGLGDTAMYLCATSGDRGHGNTIYFGEGSWLTVV.